These 12 T cell receptor beta chains were all obtained from the same sample, sequenced in a study of T cells in narcolepsy. Clones were sequenced by immunoSEQ multiplex PCR, and TCRdb holds only the in-frame ones, with some missing. Seen here are some 33,000 clones, roughly 90% observed once, and the top ten hold 1% to 1.5%. Material for sequencing was CD45RA- memory CD4+ T cells from PBMCs. These receptors were collected from a human donor with narcolepsy.

This chain connects TRBV6-5 to TRBJ1-2; D is perhaps TRBD1 (6 bases). The V end lost 6 bases, the J end lost 8 bases, and 13 bases lay between the germline ends. The CDR3 runs 12 residues. Germline V gene sequence: CDR1 MNHEY, CDR2 SVGAGI. The CDR3 coding sequence is TGTGCCAGCAGGACCTCAGGGGAAGGCTACACCTTC. Its protein product is CASRTSGEGYTF.

This clone was counted once. The chain joins TRBV7-9 to TRBJ1-4, with D unresolved. The CDR3 spans 14 residues. CDR1 is SEHNR and CDR2 is FQNEAQ in the germline V gene (reference sequence). V gave up 5 bases and J gave up 0 bases, with 7 bases separating them. Here the CDR3 reads CASSHDATNEKLFF. DNA of the CDR3: TGTGCCAGCAGCCATGATGCAACTAATGAAAAACTGTTTTTT.

CDR3 in amino acids: CATSRTTVNTEAFF. CDR3 in DNA: TGTGCCACCAGCAGAACAACTGTCAACACTGAAGCTTTCTTT. The rearrangement joins TRBV15 to TRBJ1-1; D remains ambiguous. V lost 2 bases to trimming and J lost 2 bases, with 9 bases between them. The CDR3 covers 14 residues. The germline CDR1 and CDR2 sequences are LNHNV and YYDKDF (reference sequence).

The rearrangement joins TRBV2 to TRBJ2-7; 7 bases are shared with TRBD2. The CDR3 is made up of 13 amino acids. The V gene end was trimmed by 1 base and the J gene end by 7 bases; junction bases not matched to a gene: 4. Per the germline V gene, CDR1 is SNHLY and CDR2 is FYNNEI. CDR3 protein: CASSEGASGEQYF. In DNA form, the CDR3 reads TGTGCCAGCAGTGAAGGGGCTAGCGGAGAGCAGTACTTC. The full variable domain, completed using reference TRBV2 and TRBJ2-7, is EPEVTQTPSHQVTQMGQEVILRCVPISNHLYFYWYRQILGQKVEFLVSFYNNEISEKSEIFDDQFSVERPDGSNFTLKIRSTKLEDSAMYFCASSEGASGEQYFGPGTRLTVT.

This clone has just a few counts. The genes are TRBV5-8 and TRBJ1-2, with 8 bases lining up with TRBD1. Losses at the gene ends were 2 bases for V and 0 bases for J; bases not matched to a gene: 6. This CDR3 is built from 16 residues. CDR1 and CDR2 (germline): SGHTS, YDEGEE. The CDR3 is CASSLDDRGANYGYTF. The DNA of the CDR3 is TGTGCCAGCAGCTTAGATGACAGGGGAGCTAACTATGGCTACACCTTC.

The J gene is TRBJ1-2, the V gene TRBV7-9, with TRBD1 identical over 7 bases. V dropped 5 bases and J dropped 4; count of bases not matched to a gene: 16. CDR3 length: 17 residues. Germline-derived CDR1 and CDR2 are SEHNR and FQNEAQ (reference sequence). Here the CDR3 reads CASSRPKQGKGGYGYTF. The CDR3 DNA reads TGTGCCAGCAGCCGACCGAAACAGGGGAAGGGGGGCTATGGCTACACCTTC. The full variable domain, in which reference TRBV7-9 and TRBJ1-2 provide the parts outside the CDR3, is DTGVSQNPRHKITKRGQNVTFRCDPISEHNRLYWYRQTLGQGPEFLTYFQNEAQLEKSRLLSDRFSAERPKGSFSTLEIQRTEQGDSAMYLCASSRPKQGKGGYGYTFGSGTRLTVV.

This rearrangement joins TRBV2 to TRBJ2-1, with a weak D call TRBD1 (6 bases). This CDR3 is 15 amino acids long. Germline CDR1 reads SNHLY; CDR2 reads FYNNEI. The ends were cut back, 7 bases at V and 0 bases at J, with 13 bases in the middle. In DNA form, the CDR3 reads TGTGCCAGCAAGGGGGATACCGGCTCCTACAATGAGCAGTTCTTC. It translates to CASKGDTGSYNEQFF.

The rearrangement links TRBV20-1 to TRBJ2-1; D is ambiguous. The CDR3 is made up of 11 amino acids. V lost 1 base, J lost 4 bases, and 2 bases lay in between. Germline-derived CDR1 and CDR2 are DFQATT and SNEGSKA (reference sequence). This CDR3 reads CSARGYNEQFF. The CDR3 coding sequence is TGCAGTGCTAGAGGATACAATGAGCAGTTCTTC.

This chain links TRBV6-1 with TRBJ1-3; D gene unclear. Germline CDR1 reads MNHNS; CDR2 reads SASEGT. Trimming removed 1 base from V and 7 bases from J, with 5 bases in between. The CDR3 is 12 amino acids. The CDR3 DNA sequence: TGTGCCAGCAGTGAAGTCGGGAACACCATATATTTT. Protein: CASSEVGNTIYF.

The CDR3 DNA reads as TGTGCCAGCAGGGTAGATGAGTACAATGAGCAGTTCTTC. This gives the protein CASRVDEYNEQFF. This chain connects TRBV28 to TRBJ2-1; D uncertain. Germline V gene data show CDR1 as MDHEN and CDR2 as SYDVKM. Trimming stripped 6 bases from V and 4 bases from J, with 10 bases between. There are 13 residues in the CDR3. The entire variable domain, with the rest obtained from reference TRBV28 and TRBJ2-1, is as follows: DVKVTQSSRYLVKRTGEKVFLECVQDMDHENMFWYRQDPGLGLRLIYFSYDVKMKEKGDIPEGYSVSREKKERFSLILESASTNQTSMYLCASRVDEYNEQFFGPGTRLTVL.

This clone showed up just a few times. The chain uses TRBV4-1 and TRBJ1-5; D gene unclear. In germline, CDR1 is MGHRA, CDR2 YSYEKL. CDR3 length: 15 amino acids. The V end lost 1 base, the J end lost 6 bases, and 13 bases lay between the germline ends. The CDR3 nucleotides read TGCGCCAGCAGCCAAGTCCCGGGAGGCGGTCAGCCCCAGCATTTT. It codes for CASSQVPGGGQPQHF.

This clone appeared a single time. This chain connects TRBV2 to TRBJ2-3; no reliable D call. Between the trimmed V and J ends, which lost 7 bases and 3 bases, there was a span of 5 bases. This CDR3 region has 11 residues. CDR1 SNHLY and CDR2 FYNNEI come from the germline V gene. DNA of the CDR3: TGTGCCAGCACCGTTACAGATACGCAGTATTTT. It yields the protein CASTVTDTQYF.